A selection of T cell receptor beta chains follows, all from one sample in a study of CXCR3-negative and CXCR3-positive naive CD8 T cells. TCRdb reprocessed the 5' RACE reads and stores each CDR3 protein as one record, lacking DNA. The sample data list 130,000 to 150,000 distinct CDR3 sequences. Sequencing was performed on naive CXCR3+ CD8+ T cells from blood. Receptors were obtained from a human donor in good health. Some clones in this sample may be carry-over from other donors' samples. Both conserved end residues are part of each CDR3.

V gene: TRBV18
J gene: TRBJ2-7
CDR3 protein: CASSPGTGNEQYF

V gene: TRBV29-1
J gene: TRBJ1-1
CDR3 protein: CSVAPGLNTEAFF

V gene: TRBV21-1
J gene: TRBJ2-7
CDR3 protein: CASSNPPTVRDEQYF

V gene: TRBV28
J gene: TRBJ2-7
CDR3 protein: CASSLRDRVSEQYF

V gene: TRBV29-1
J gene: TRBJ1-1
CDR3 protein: CSVKDRDEAFF

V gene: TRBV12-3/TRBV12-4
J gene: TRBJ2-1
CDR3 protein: CASSPWTDDQDEQFF

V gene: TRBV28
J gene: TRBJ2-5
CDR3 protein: CASSLTSGKETQYF

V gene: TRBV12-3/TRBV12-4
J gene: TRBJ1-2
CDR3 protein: CASSLDKDYGYTF

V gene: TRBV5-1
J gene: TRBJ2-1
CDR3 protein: CASSPEDSYNEQFF

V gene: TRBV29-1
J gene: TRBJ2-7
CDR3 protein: CSVDLRGEGLHEQYF

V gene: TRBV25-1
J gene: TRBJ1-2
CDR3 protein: CASREDRAYGYTF

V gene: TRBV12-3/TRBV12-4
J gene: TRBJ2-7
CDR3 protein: CASSGYSYEQYF

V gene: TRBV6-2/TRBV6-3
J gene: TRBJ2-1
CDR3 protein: CASSNYAGGHNEQFF

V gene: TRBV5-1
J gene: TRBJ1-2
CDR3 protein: CASSLAFRGSGYGYTF

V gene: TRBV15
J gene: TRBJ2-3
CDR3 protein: CATSREYYADTQYF

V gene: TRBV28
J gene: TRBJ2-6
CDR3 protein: CASTRGTGVSGANVLTF

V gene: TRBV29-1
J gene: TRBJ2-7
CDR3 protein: CSVLQGASYEQYF